The clone carrying this TCR beta chain was observed a handful of times. Vbeta (60) and Jbeta (13) primers were used in the PCR. Using immunoSEQ multiplex PCR, the repertoire was profiled, and TCRdb retains in-frame clones only, with some absent. The sample holds 110,000 to 150,000 clones, roughly 70% seen once. From germline, CDR1 is SGHRS and CDR2 YFSETQ. CDR3 length: 16 residues. Losses at the gene ends were 1 base for V and 5 bases for J; bases not matched to a gene: 5. The sample is drawn from a study of cytomegalovirus exposure and HLA in healthy donors. The V call is TRBV5-1, the J call TRBJ2-1; 11 bases match TRBD2. The sample was PBMCs. The sequence came from a man aged 18 to 29 in good health and CMV-seropositive. CDR3 protein: CASSLTLAGGNNEQFF. CDR3 coding DNA: TGCGCCAGCAGCTTGACCCTAGCGGGGGGCAACAATGAGCAGTTCTTC.